This T cell receptor (beta chain) was sequenced during a study of blood T cell repertoires in COVID-19. Study in general: T cells, B-cell-depleted T cells, or PBMCs provided the cDNA or gDNA that served as material.

This CDR3 is built from 13 residues. Germline loops: CDR1 SGHTA, CDR2 FQGNSA. The V gene lost 4 bases and the J gene lost 13 bases, with 14 bases spanning the gap. This table comes from immunoSEQ multiplex PCR, and its TCRdb copy is limited to in-frame clones, with some not included. Of around 300,000 clones listed, 75% to 90% were seen once; the top ten hold 2% to 3%. This chain joins TRBV7-2 and TRBJ2-6, with a weak D call TRBD2 (6 bases). The receptor was isolated from a woman aged 45-65 years who had recovered from COVID-19. Material for sequencing was PBMCs or T cells enriched from blood (not recorded which). CDR3 loop: CASSYLGGPVLTF. The CDR3 DNA follows: TGTGCCAGCAGCTACTTGGGAGGCCCAGTCCTGACTTTC. Combining the CDR3 with reference TRBV7-2 and TRBJ2-6 gives the whole variable domain GAGVSQSPSNKVTEKGKDVELRCDPISGHTALYWYRQSLGQGLEFLIYFQGNSAPDKSGLPSDRFSAERTGGSVSTLTIQRTQQEDSAVYLCASSYLGGPVLTFGAGSRLTVL.